Following are 28 T cell receptor beta chains from one sample sequenced in a study of T cells in tuberculosis (dated by TCRdb to the late 2010s). The library was made by the immunoSEQ multiplex PCR assay. In its TCRdb copy, this immuneACCESS table keeps in-frame sequences only and misses some clones. Where compared with another copy, unresolved V genes explain less than half of these, and the others have no known cause. This sample lists 20,000 to 25,000 clones; 90% to 95% were detected once. Roughly a sixth of the sample lies in the top ten. Source material: PBMCs. These receptors all come from a donor aged 10-35 years with latent tuberculosis or without tuberculosis infection. Some clones in this sample may be carry-over from other donors' samples.

The V call is TRBV25-1, the J call TRBJ1-4; perhaps TRBD1 as D (5 bases). CDR3 length: 17 amino acids. The ends were cut back, 1 base at V and 2 bases at J, with 14 bases in the middle. The germline CDR1 and CDR2 sequences are MGHDK and SYGVNS. CDR3 DNA sequence: TGTGCCAGCAGTGAATTGGGGGGGAGAGGGACTAATGAAAAACTGTTTTTT. Translation: CASSELGGRGTNEKLFF. Drawing the rest from reference TRBV25-1 and TRBJ1-4, the complete variable domain is EADIYQTPRYLVIGTGKKITLECSQTMGHDKMYWYQQDPGMELHLIHYSYGVNSTEKGDLSSESTVSRIRTEHFPLTLESARPSHTSQYLCASSELGGRGTNEKLFFGSGTQLSVL.

The chain links TRBV9 to TRBJ1-5; the D is unclear. Per the germline V gene, CDR1 is SGDLS and CDR2 is YYNGEE. CDR3 size: 14 residues. Trimming stripped 3 bases from V and 7 bases from J, with 14 bases between. The chain's CDR3 is CASSANLQNQPQHF. In nucleotides, the CDR3 is TGTGCCAGCAGCGCTAACCTGCAAAACCAGCCCCAGCATTTT. Based on the CDR3 plus reference TRBV9 and TRBJ1-5, the full variable domain is DSGVTQTPKHLITATGQRVTLRCSPRSGDLSVYWYQQSLDQGLQFLIQYYNGEERAKGNILERFSAQQFPDLHSELNLSSLELGDSALYFCASSANLQNQPQHFGDGTRLSIL.

V is TRBV5-4 and J is TRBJ2-2, with a tentative D call TRBD1 (6 bases). Per germline, CDR1 SGHNT and CDR2 YYREEE (reference sequence). V was pared by 2 bases and J by 5 bases, with 13 bases between. CDR3 size: 15 residues. CDR3: CASSFPGHLTGELFF. CDR3 nucleotide sequence: TGTGCCAGCAGCTTCCCGGGACACCTAACCGGGGAGCTGTTTTTT.

The V gene is TRBV19, the J gene TRBJ1-2; D might be TRBD1 (5 bases). Trimming shortened V by 8 bases and J by 0 bases, and 13 bases separated the two germline ends. The CDR3 has 14 amino acids. Germline CDR1 is LNHDA and CDR2 is SQIVND (reference sequence). DNA of the CDR3: TGTGCCAGTTCTGAAGACAGAGCTAACTATGGCTACACCTTC. This sequence encodes CASSEDRANYGYTF.

V gene TRBV4-1 combines with J gene TRBJ2-7, with D possibly TRBD1 on 6 matching bases. V was clipped by 4 bases and J by 6 bases, with 16 bases between them. There are 14 residues in the CDR3. Germline CDR1 and CDR2: MGHRA and YSYEKL. The CDR3: CASSPQGFTFEQYF. In DNA form, the CDR3 reads TGCGCCAGCAGCCCACAGGGTTTTACATTCGAGCAGTACTTC.

The chain links TRBV12-1 to TRBJ2-6; the tabulated D call, TRBD1, remains unverified against the DNA. TRBV12-1 is shown as a pseudogene. The CDR3 runs 18 residues. The CDR3 sequence is CASSEKSVGQSRANVLTF. In DNA, the CDR3 is TGTGCCAGCAGCGAGAAATCTGTAGGACAAAGTCGGGCCAACGTCCTGACTTTC.

This chain joins TRBV18 and TRBJ2-2, with a weak D call TRBD1 (5 bases). CDR1 is KGHSH, CDR2 LQKENI, per germline. This CDR3 region has 16 residues. Deletions cut 3 bases from V and 2 bases from J, with 13 bases between. CDR3 sequence reads: CASSPPGHINTGELFF. CDR3 nucleotide sequence: TGTGCCAGCTCACCGCCCGGACACATAAACACCGGGGAGCTGTTTTTT.

The chain is built from TRBV7-3 and TRBJ2-1; D is possibly TRBD1 (5 bases). Trimming left V 5 bases short and J 0 bases short, with 17 bases between. The CDR3 is 17 residues long. Germline loops: CDR1 SGHTA, CDR2 FQGTGA. Here the CDR3 DNA reads TGTGCCAGCAGCCCCATCCAGGGAAAAAGCTCCTACAATGAGCAGTTCTTC. This gives the protein CASSPIQGKSSYNEQFF. Supplemented by reference TRBV7-3 and TRBJ2-1, the full variable domain reads GAGVSQTPSNKVTEKGKYVELRCDPISGHTALYWYRQSLGQGPEFLIYFQGTGAADDSGLPNDRFFAVRPEGSVSTLKIQRTERGDSAVYLCASSPIQGKSSYNEQFFGPGTRLTVL.

The CDR3 loop is CASSLVRRQKLNYGYTF. Here the CDR3 DNA reads TGTGCCAGCAGCTTAGTAAGGCGACAAAAACTTAACTATGGCTACACCTTC. This chain uses TRBV11-2 with TRBJ1-2; D not resolved. The V end lost 1 base, the J end lost 1 base, and 16 bases lay between the germline ends. The CDR3 runs to 17 residues. Germline CDR1 reads SGHAT; CDR2 reads FQNNGV.

The chain uses TRBV18 and TRBJ1-5; D is unclear. The CDR3 consists of 15 residues. With 5 bases removed from V and 6 bases from J, the gap between germline ends came to 17 bases. The V gene's germline CDR1 is KGHSH and CDR2 LQKENI. The CDR3 spells CASSSIDMVGQPQHF. The CDR3, as DNA: TGTGCCAGCTCATCGATCGACATGGTTGGTCAGCCCCAGCATTTT.

The chain links TRBV9 to TRBJ1-1; no clear D gene. This CDR3 has 14 amino acids. V gave up 4 bases and J gave up 7 bases, with 17 bases separating them. Germline CDR1 reads SGDLS; CDR2 reads YYNGEE. This chain's CDR3 is CASSPAWAGGEAFF. The CDR3 DNA reads as TGTGCCAGCAGCCCAGCGTGGGCGGGCGGTGAAGCTTTCTTT. Filled out from reference TRBV9 and TRBJ1-1, the complete variable domain reads DSGVTQTPKHLITATGQRVTLRCSPRSGDLSVYWYQQSLDQGLQFLIQYYNGEERAKGNILERFSAQQFPDLHSELNLSSLELGDSALYFCASSPAWAGGEAFFGQGTRLTVV.

The rearrangement uses TRBV27 and TRBJ1-2; 8 nucleotides match TRBD1. Germline V gene data show CDR1 as MNHEY and CDR2 as SMNVEV (reference sequence). The J segment lost 3 bases and the V segment lost 8 bases, leaving 2 bases of the junction unmatched. The CDR3 covers 12 residues. CDR3 nucleotides: TGTGCCAGCCTACAGGGGGACTATGGCTACACCTTC. Its translation is CASLQGDYGYTF.

The gene calls are TRBV6-5 and TRBJ1-1; no clear D. Trimming pared 2 bases from V and 8 bases from J, leaving 18 bases between. The CDR3 has 15 amino acids. Germline values: CDR1 MNHEY, CDR2 SVGAGI. CDR3 DNA sequence: TGTGCCAGCAGTTACAGCAGGACTACACTGGCGGAAGCTTTCTTT. Its translation is CASSYSRTTLAEAFF.

The chain links TRBV19 to TRBJ1-1, with 7 bases matching TRBD1. After removal of 5 bases from V and 0 bases from J, the junction contained 15 bases not matched to a gene. This CDR3 has 18 amino acids. Germline values: CDR1 LNHDA, CDR2 SQIVND (reference sequence). The CDR3 protein is CASSFPLFFGQVNTEAFF. In DNA, the CDR3 is TGTGCCAGTAGTTTCCCTTTGTTTTTCGGACAGGTGAACACTGAAGCTTTCTTT. The full variable domain, completed using reference TRBV19 and TRBJ1-1, is DGGITQSPKYLFRKEGQNVTLSCEQNLNHDAMYWYRQDPGQGLRLIYYSQIVNDFQKGDIAEGYSVSREKKESFPLTVTSAQKNPTAFYLCASSFPLFFGQVNTEAFFGQGTRLTVV.

CDR3 sequence: CASRLRQGGDTEAFF. DNA for the CDR3: TGTGCCAGCAGATTACGACAGGGCGGCGACACTGAAGCTTTCTTT. V gene TRBV5-6 combines with J gene TRBJ1-1; 7 nucleotides agree with TRBD1. Germline loops: CDR1 SGHDT, CDR2 YYEEEE. Trimming removed 5 bases from V and 3 bases from J; junction bases left unmatched: 10. The CDR3 length is 15 residues.

The CDR3 reads CASSPTGGQPQHF. The CDR3 DNA sequence: TGTGCCAGCAGTCCCACAGGGGGCCAGCCCCAGCATTTT. This chain joins TRBV6-4 and TRBJ1-5, with 9 positions matching TRBD1. This CDR3 is 13 amino acids long. The germline CDR1 and CDR2 sequences are MRHNA and SNTAGT. J was trimmed by 7 bases and V by 5 bases; bases with no gene match: 3.

The rearrangement links TRBV7-2 to TRBJ1-5; possible D gene TRBD1, 6 bases. Germline values: CDR1 SGHTA, CDR2 FQGNSA. Trimming shortened V by 1 base and J by 5 bases, and 9 bases separated the two germline ends. The CDR3 is 14 residues long. Here the CDR3 DNA reads TGTGCCAGCAGCTTAGGGGGGCCCCATCAGCCCCAGCATTTT. Protein sequence: CASSLGGPHQPQHF.

This chain links TRBV30 with TRBJ1-5, with TRBD1 identical over 8 bases. Germline CDR1 GTSNPN, CDR2 SVGIG (reference sequence). With 2 bases clipped from V and 5 bases from J, the junction kept 2 bases outside the gene matches. CDR3 length: 13 residues. The CDR3 DNA reads TGTGCCTGGAGTAAACAGGGGGATCAGCCCCAGCATTTT. Its translation is CAWSKQGDQPQHF. The full variable domain, with the rest looked up from reference TRBV30 and TRBJ1-5, is SQTIHQWPATLVQPVGSPLSLECTVEGTSNPNLYWYRQAAGRGLQLLFYSVGIGQISSEVPQNLSASRPQDRQFILSSKKLLLSDSGFYLCAWSKQGDQPQHFGDGTRLSIL.

The chain carries TRBV19 and TRBJ1-2; 8 nucleotides agree with TRBD1. The J segment lost 2 bases and the V segment lost 1 base, leaving 9 bases of the junction unmatched. In germline, CDR1 is LNHDA, CDR2 SQIVND (reference sequence). The CDR3 covers 17 residues. The CDR3 loop reads CASSIGAWTGINYGYTF. CDR3 DNA: TGTGCCAGTAGTATAGGAGCCTGGACAGGGATCAACTATGGCTACACCTTC.

DNA for the CDR3: TGTGCCAGCAGCCTCCTCGGGACAGGGATTCAGAAGACCCAGTACTTC. Translating it yields CASSLLGTGIQKTQYF. This rearrangement joins TRBV11-2 to TRBJ2-5, with TRBD1 matching 9 bases. Germline V CDR1 and CDR2: SGHAT, FQNNGV. V lost 5 bases, J lost 6 bases, and 13 bases stayed unmatched. This CDR3 contains 16 residues.

The genes are TRBV19 and TRBJ2-3; 9 positions match TRBD1. The ends lost 10 bases at V and 1 base at J; junction bases unmatched: 6. Germline assignment: CDR1 LNHDA and CDR2 SQIVND (reference sequence). CDR3 length equals 14 residues. This chain's CDR3 is CATDRGKGTDTQYF. The CDR3 DNA is TGTGCCACCGACAGGGGGAAAGGCACAGATACGCAGTATTTT.

The gene calls are TRBV11-1 and TRBJ2-2, with TRBD2 as a possible D gene (6 bases). Trimming pared 8 bases from V and 4 bases from J, leaving 14 bases between. Germline V gene sequence: CDR1 SGHAT, CDR2 FQDESV (reference sequence). This CDR3 is 14 amino acids long. The CDR3 coding sequence is TGTGCCAGCTCTTGGGGAGGAGGCACCGGGGAGCTGTTTTTT. Protein product: CASSWGGGTGELFF.

The CDR3 DNA reads as TGCAGTGGCAGATTGAACACTGAAGCTTTCTTT. This encodes CSGRLNTEAFF. This sequence joins TRBV20-1 and TRBJ1-1; D unclear. Germline V gene data show CDR1 as DFQATT and CDR2 as SNEGSKA (reference sequence). The germline V and J ends were trimmed by 7 bases and 0 bases, with 6 bases remaining between them. The CDR3 has 11 residues.

This sequence joins TRBV4-1 and TRBJ2-1, with 8 positions matching TRBD1. This CDR3 region has 12 residues. Trimming removed 1 base from V and 11 bases from J; junction bases left unmatched: 1. Germline values: CDR1 MGHRA, CDR2 YSYEKL. The DNA for the CDR3 is TGCGCCAGCAGCCAAGCAGGGGGCAAGCAGTTCTTC. Residues: CASSQAGGKQFF.

This chain connects TRBV9 to TRBJ1-2; weak D call: TRBD1 (6 bases). With 7 bases removed from V and 8 bases from J, the gap between germline ends came to 18 bases. Germline V gene lookup returns CDR1 SGDLS and CDR2 YYNGEE. The CDR3 totals 13 residues. CDR3 coding DNA: TGTGCCAGCCTCCAAAGGGGGGGATCCGGCTACACCTTC. It is translated as CASLQRGGSGYTF.

DNA for the CDR3: TGTGCCAGCAGCCAAGGACAGGGGGCCTACGAGCAGTACTTC. Its translation: CASSQGQGAYEQYF. The chain links TRBV7-9 to TRBJ2-7; 10 bases fit TRBD1. V was pared by 5 bases and J by 2 bases, with 3 bases of the junction left unmatched. The germline gives CDR1 SEHNR, CDR2 FQNEAQ (reference sequence). The CDR3 sequence is 14 residues long. The complete variable domain, with remaining parts taken from reference TRBV7-9 and TRBJ2-7, reads DTGVSQNPRHKITKRGQNVTFRCDPISEHNRLYWYRQTLGQGPEFLTYFQNEAQLEKSRLLSDRFSAERPKGSFSTLEIQRTEQGDSAMYLCASSQGQGAYEQYFGPGTRLTVT.

The chain employs TRBV18 and TRBJ2-7; D is undetermined. Germline lookup yields CDR1 KGHSH and CDR2 LQKENI. The V gene lost 6 bases and the J gene lost 2 bases, with 5 bases spanning the gap. The length of the CDR3 is 11 residues. The CDR3, as DNA: TGTGCCAGCTCGAGGACCTACGAGCAGTACTTC. It encodes CASSRTYEQYF.

This clone has just one count. V usage is TRBV11-2 and J usage is TRBJ2-3, with 7 bases identical to TRBD2. The CDR3 length is 16 residues. Germline CDR1 and CDR2: SGHAT and FQNNGV. The V gene end was trimmed by 5 bases and the J gene end by 2 bases; junction bases not matched to a gene: 10. CDR3 amino acids: CASSGLRGENTDTQYF. The DNA of the CDR3 is TGTGCCAGCAGCGGCCTTCGGGGGGAAAACACAGATACGCAGTATTTT.